This T cell receptor (beta chain) was observed in a study of cytomegalovirus exposure and HLA in healthy donors. Background on the study: Within an early data release were about 85 million unique TCRs drawn from HLA-typed donors.

PCR used 60 Vbeta primers and 13 Jbeta primers. The table came from immunoSEQ multiplex PCR; TCRdb's copy has only in-frame clones and leaves some out. The data contain fewer than 180,000 clones, 55% to 75% of them singletons. In this sample, this clone turned up a few times. There are 15 residues in the CDR3. The chain is built from TRBV21-1 and TRBJ2-1; TRBD2 reflects the table's D call only, with no check against the DNA. TRBV21-1 is annotated as a pseudogene. Sequencing was carried out using PBMCs. The source of this sequence is a woman aged 60 to 75 in good health and CMV-seropositive. CDR3: CASSYPAGPNNEQFF. CDR3 bases: TGTGCCAGCAGCTACCCAGCGGGGCCAAACAATGAGCAGTTCTTC.